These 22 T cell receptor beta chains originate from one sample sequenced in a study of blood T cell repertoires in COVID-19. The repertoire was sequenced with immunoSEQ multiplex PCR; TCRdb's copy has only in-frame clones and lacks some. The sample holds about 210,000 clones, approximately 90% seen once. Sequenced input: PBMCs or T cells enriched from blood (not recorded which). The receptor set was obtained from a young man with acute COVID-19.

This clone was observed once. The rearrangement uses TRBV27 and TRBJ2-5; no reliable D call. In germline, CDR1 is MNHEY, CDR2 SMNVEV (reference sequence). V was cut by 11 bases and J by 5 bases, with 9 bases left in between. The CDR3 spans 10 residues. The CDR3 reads CAAGRETQYF. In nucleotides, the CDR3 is TGTGCCGCTGGCAGGGAGACCCAGTACTTC.

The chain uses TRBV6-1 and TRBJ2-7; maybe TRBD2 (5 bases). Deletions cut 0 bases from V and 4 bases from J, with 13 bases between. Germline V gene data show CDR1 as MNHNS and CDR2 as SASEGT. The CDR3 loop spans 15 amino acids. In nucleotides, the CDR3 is TGTGCCAGCAGTGAAGCCGGAGAGGGAGCTTACGAGCAGTACTTC. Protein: CASSEAGEGAYEQYF.

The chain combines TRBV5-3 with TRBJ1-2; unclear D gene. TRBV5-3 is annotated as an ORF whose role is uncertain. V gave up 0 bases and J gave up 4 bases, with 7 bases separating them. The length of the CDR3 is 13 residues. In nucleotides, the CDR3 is TGTGCCAGAAGCTTGGTCGAAGCCTATGGCTACACCTTC. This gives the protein CARSLVEAYGYTF.

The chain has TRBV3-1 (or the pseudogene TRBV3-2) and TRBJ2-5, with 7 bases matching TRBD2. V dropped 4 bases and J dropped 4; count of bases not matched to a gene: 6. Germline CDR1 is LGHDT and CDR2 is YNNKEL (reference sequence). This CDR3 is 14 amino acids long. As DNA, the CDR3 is TGTGCCAGCAGCCCCGGCGGGGGACGAGAGACCCAGTACTTC. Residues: CASSPGGGRETQYF.

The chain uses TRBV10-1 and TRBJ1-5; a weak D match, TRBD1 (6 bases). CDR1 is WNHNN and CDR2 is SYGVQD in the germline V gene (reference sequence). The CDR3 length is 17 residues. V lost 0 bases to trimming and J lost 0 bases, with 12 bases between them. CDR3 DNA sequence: TGCGCCAGCAGTGAGTCGGGGGACAAACATAGCAATCAGCCCCAGCATTTT. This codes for CASSESGDKHSNQPQHF.

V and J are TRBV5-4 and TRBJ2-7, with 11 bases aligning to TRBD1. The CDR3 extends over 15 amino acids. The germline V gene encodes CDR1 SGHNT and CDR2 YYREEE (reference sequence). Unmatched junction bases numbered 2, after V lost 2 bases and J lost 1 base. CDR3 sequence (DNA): TGTGCCAGCAGCTTAGGACAGGGGGCATCCTACGAGCAGTACTTC. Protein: CASSLGQGASYEQYF.

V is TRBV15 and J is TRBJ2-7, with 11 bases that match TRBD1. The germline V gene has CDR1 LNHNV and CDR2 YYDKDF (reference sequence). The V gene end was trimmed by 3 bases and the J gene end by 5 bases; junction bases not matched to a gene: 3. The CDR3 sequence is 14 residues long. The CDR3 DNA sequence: TGTGCCACCAGCAGCGGGACAGGGGGGCACGAGCAGTACTTC. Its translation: CATSSGTGGHEQYF.

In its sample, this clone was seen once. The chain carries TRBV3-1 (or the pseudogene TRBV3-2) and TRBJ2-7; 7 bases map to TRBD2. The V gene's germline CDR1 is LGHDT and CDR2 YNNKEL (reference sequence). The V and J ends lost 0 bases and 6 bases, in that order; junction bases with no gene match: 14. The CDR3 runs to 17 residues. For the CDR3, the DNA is TGTGCCAGCAGCCAAGATCTCATATTACTAGCGACTCCCGAGCAGTACTTC. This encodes CASSQDLILLATPEQYF.

The DNA of the CDR3 is TGTGCCAGCAGACAGGGGTCTTCCTACGAGCAGTACTTC. Protein: CASRQGSSYEQYF. The genes are TRBV27 and TRBJ2-7; 7 bases are shared with TRBD1. Germline values: CDR1 MNHEY, CDR2 SMNVEV (reference sequence). The trim removed 6 bases at V and 1 base at J, leaving 3 bases unmatched. CDR3 length: 13 amino acids.

CDR3 nucleotides: TGCGCCAGCACCCTATCGGGGTTTTCGGAGCAGTACTTC. The encoded protein is CASTLSGFSEQYF. This chain uses TRBV5-1 with TRBJ2-7; a possible D gene is TRBD2 (5 bases). Germline lookup yields CDR1 SGHRS and CDR2 YFSETQ. CDR3 size: 13 residues. V was cut by 6 bases and J by 7 bases, with 17 bases left in between.

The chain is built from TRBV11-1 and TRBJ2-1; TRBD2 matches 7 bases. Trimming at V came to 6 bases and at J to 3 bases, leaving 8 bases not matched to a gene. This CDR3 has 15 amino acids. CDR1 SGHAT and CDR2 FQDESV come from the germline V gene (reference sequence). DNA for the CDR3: TGTGCCAGCAGTCCTAGCGGATCGATCTACAATGAGCAGTTCTTC. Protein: CASSPSGSIYNEQFF.

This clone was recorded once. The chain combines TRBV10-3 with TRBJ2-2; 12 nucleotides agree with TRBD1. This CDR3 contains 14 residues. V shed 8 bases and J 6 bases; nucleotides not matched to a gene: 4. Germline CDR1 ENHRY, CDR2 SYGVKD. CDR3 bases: TGTGCCATCGGAGGGACAGGGGGCCCCGGGGAGCTGTTTTTT. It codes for CAIGGTGGPGELFF.

The CDR3 spells CASSRQGDPTDTQYF. CDR3 nucleotide sequence: TGTGCCAGCAGTAGACAGGGCGACCCCACAGATACGCAGTATTTT. The rearrangement joins TRBV27 to TRBJ2-3; 7 positions match TRBD1. The CDR3 covers 15 residues. V lost 5 bases and J lost 2; bases outside the gene matches: 7. Germline CDR1 and CDR2: MNHEY and SMNVEV (reference sequence).

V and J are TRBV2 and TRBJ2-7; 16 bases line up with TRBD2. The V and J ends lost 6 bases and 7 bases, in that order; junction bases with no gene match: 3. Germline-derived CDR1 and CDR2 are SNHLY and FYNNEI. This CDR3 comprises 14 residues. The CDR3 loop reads CASRPGLAGGEQYF. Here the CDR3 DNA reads TGTGCCAGCAGGCCGGGACTAGCGGGGGGGGAGCAGTACTTC.

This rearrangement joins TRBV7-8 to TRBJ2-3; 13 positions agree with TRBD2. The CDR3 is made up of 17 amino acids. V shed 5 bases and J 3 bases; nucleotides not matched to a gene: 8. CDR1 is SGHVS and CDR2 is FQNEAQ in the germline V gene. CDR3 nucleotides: TGTGCCAGCAGCATGGGACTAGCGGGAATGGAAACAGATACGCAGTATTTT. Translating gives CASSMGLAGMETDTQYF.

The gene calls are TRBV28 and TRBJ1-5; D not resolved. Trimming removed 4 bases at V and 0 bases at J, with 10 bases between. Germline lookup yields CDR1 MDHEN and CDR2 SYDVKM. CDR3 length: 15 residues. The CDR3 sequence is CASSSPSYSNQPQHF. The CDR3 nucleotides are TGTGCCAGCAGTTCCCCCTCTTATAGCAATCAGCCCCAGCATTTT.

CDR3 in amino acids: CARNTYGGQFRNEQFF. DNA of the CDR3: TGCGCCCGAAACACATACGGGGGGCAGTTTAGGAATGAGCAGTTCTTC. The chain is built from TRBV10-1 and TRBJ2-1; possibly TRBD2 for D (7 bases). Trimming removed 11 bases from V and 7 bases from J, with 27 bases in between. CDR1 and CDR2 (germline): WNHNN, SYGVQD (reference sequence). The CDR3 runs to 16 residues.

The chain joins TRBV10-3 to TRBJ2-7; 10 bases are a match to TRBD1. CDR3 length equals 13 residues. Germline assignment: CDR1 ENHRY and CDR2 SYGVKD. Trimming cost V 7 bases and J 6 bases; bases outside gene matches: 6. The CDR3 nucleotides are TGTGCCATCACCGGGACAGGGGCGTCCGAGCAGTACTTC. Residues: CAITGTGASEQYF.

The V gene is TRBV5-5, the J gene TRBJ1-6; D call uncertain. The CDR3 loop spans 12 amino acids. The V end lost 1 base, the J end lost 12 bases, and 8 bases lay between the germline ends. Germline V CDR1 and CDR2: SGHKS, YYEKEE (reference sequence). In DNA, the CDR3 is TGTGCCAGCAGCTTGCCTCGAGAACCCCTCCACTTT. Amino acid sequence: CASSLPREPLHF.

The CDR3 region is CASSMKVGGEKLFF. The CDR3 DNA reads as TGTGCCAGTAGTATGAAGGTCGGAGGTGAAAAACTGTTTTTT. This chain uses TRBV19 with TRBJ1-4; unclear D gene. Trimming took 3 bases from V and 7 from J, leaving 12 bases between them. The CDR3 length is 14 residues. The germline V gene encodes CDR1 LNHDA and CDR2 SQIVND (reference sequence).

In DNA, the CDR3 is TGTGCCAGCACTCGACCGGGGAGCGATAACACCGGGGAGCTGTTTTTT. It specifies CASTRPGSDNTGELFF. The chain joins TRBV28 to TRBJ2-2; tentatively, D is TRBD2 (5 bases). CDR3 length equals 16 residues. V was shortened by 7 bases and J by 2 bases, with 17 bases between the two germline ends. Germline lookup yields CDR1 MDHEN and CDR2 SYDVKM.

CDR3 residues: CAWSLQGYEQYF. The CDR3 DNA is TGTGCCTGGAGTTTGCAGGGCTACGAGCAGTACTTC. This chain uses TRBV30 with TRBJ2-7, with D tentatively TRBD1 (5 bases). The CDR3 loop spans 12 amino acids. The V gene's germline CDR1 is GTSNPN and CDR2 SVGIG (reference sequence). Trimming left V 2 bases short and J 3 bases short, with 8 bases between.